The source of this T cell receptor (beta chain) is a study of blood T cell repertoires in COVID-19. This clone appeared a single time. This CDR3 contains 15 residues. The V gene's germline CDR1 is MGHDK and CDR2 SYGVNS. V lost 6 bases and J 5 bases, leaving 20 bases between the germline ends. Measured with immunoSEQ multiplex PCR; TCRdb has only the in-frame clones, and not every one. The sample shows 150,000 to 200,000 clones, more than 75% of them seen only once. The source is a man between 40 and 49 years old with active or convalescent COVID-19. The chain combines TRBV25-1 with TRBJ2-7; D gene uncertain. The sequenced material came from peripheral blood. The CDR3 region is CASSSAGSAAHEQYF. Written as DNA, the CDR3 is TGTGCCAGCAGCTCGGCCGGGTCGGCCGCCCACGAGCAGTACTTC.